What follows is one T cell receptor (beta chain) and its context. This record belongs to a study of blood T cell repertoires in COVID-19. Looking at the study overall: Whether acute or convalescent, the COVID-19 samples came from the United States, Italy and Spain. In each case, the material was cDNA or gDNA derived from T cells, B-cell-depleted T cells, or PBMCs.

In germline, CDR1 is SGHTS, CDR2 YDEGEE. The CDR3 consists of 14 residues. The V gene end was trimmed by 5 bases and the J gene end by 5 bases; junction bases not matched to a gene: 5. Authors' methods: Amplifying reference gene primers gave estimates of nucleated cell counts. The assay was immunoSEQ multiplex PCR, and TCRdb's table has in-frame clones only and misses some. That table furnishes V, J and clone size, whereas the DNA furnished D and trimming. The top ten hold 2.5% to 3% of the sample, which has nearly 350,000 clones, more than 70% seen once. This chain uses TRBV5-8 with TRBJ2-5; 11 bases line up with TRBD1. The clonotype originates from a man younger than 40 with active or convalescent COVID-19. The sample comprised peripheral blood. The CDR3 nucleotides read TGTGCCAGCAGGCCCCGGGACAGGGGGGAGACCCAGTACTTC. Amino acids: CASRPRDRGETQYF.